The 32 T cell receptor beta chains below all came from one sample that was sequenced in a study of response to subunit inactivated influenza vaccine (dated by TCRdb to about 2018). Library preparation was by RT-PCR. The sample was run on an Illumina HiSeq 2500. Through fastp at Q25 and MiXCR, TCRdb rebuilt clones from the public reads, retaining in-frame beta chains. Rows matching on CDR3 protein sequence are summarized as one entry with the most common DNA and genes. Within this sample are 650,000 to 800,000 distinct CDR3 sequences, with roughly 14% of them counted one time only. Approximately 6.5% of the sample belongs to the ten largest clones. Here the sequenced sample was PBMCs from blood, taken 14 to 15 days before vaccination. These receptors all come from a man aged 50 to 59 who received an inactivated influenza vaccine. Donor details come from another sample of the same person, matched by shared clones.

This clonotype has just a few counts. This sequence joins TRBV7-8 and TRBJ2-7; D not resolved. CDR3 size: 17 residues. Per the germline V gene, CDR1 is SGHVS and CDR2 is FQNEAQ. V lost 1 base, J lost 0 bases, and 16 bases lay in between. Written as DNA, the CDR3 is TGTGCCAGCAGCTTAGATTCGCAAGTGTTAAGCTCCTACGAGCAGTACTTC. Protein product: CASSLDSQVLSSYEQYF.

Worth noting for this clonotype: A read error may be the cause here, since a much bigger clone is one base away. The V gene is TRBV5-1, the J gene TRBJ1-6, with D perhaps matching TRBD1 (5 bases). The V gene's germline CDR1 is SGHRS and CDR2 YFSETQ. This CDR3 contains 14 residues. The V and J ends lost 6 bases and 4 bases respectively, with 11 bases between them. The CDR3 DNA reads TGCGCCAGCAAGGAAGGGGTATATAATTCACCCCTCCACTTT. Translated, it gives CASKEGVYNSPLHF. Full variable domain (missing parts from reference TRBV5-1 and TRBJ1-6): KAGVTQTPRYLIKTRGQQVTLSCSPISGHRSVSWYQQTPGQGLQFLFEYFSETQRNKGNFPGRFSGRQFSNSRSEMNVSTLELGDSALYLCASKEGVYNSPLHFGNGTRLTVT.

This clonotype has a handful of counts. The V and J genes are TRBV20-1 and TRBJ2-5; maybe TRBD1 (5 bases). This CDR3 has 15 amino acids. Germline V lookup: CDR1 DFQATT, CDR2 SNEGSKA (reference sequence). In DNA, the CDR3 is TGCAGCCAACAAGAGACCCAGGGAAATAGGGAGACCCAGTACTTC. This gives the protein CSQQETQGNRETQYF.

The chain combines TRBV12-3 or TRBV12-4 with TRBJ2-7; D possibly uses TRBD1 or TRBD2 (5 bases each). Trimming removed 5 bases at V and 3 bases at J, with 11 bases between. This CDR3 region has 13 residues. CDR3 loop: CASSGGHVYEQYF. The DNA for the CDR3 is TGTGCCAGCAGTGGGGGTCACGTCTACGAGCAGTACTTC.

The gene calls are TRBV3-1 and TRBJ1-1; no firm D call. CDR1 LGHDT and CDR2 YNNKEL come from the germline V gene (reference sequence). CDR3 length equals 11 residues. Between the trimmed V and J ends, which lost 0 bases and 11 bases, there was a span of 7 bases. CDR3 region: CASSQDSGAFF. CDR3 nucleotide sequence: TGTGCCAGCAGCCAAGACTCCGGCGCTTTCTTT.

This sequence joins TRBV6-2 or TRBV6-3 and TRBJ2-5, with D perhaps given as TRBD1 or TRBD2 (6 bases each). The CDR3 runs 11 residues. Germline CDR1 and CDR2: MNHEY and SVGEGT. The V and J ends lost 6 bases and 9 bases respectively, with 11 bases between them. CDR3 loop: CASRARGAQYF. As DNA, the CDR3 is TGTGCCAGCAGAGCGAGGGGGGCCCAGTACTTC.

This chain uses TRBV12-3 or TRBV12-4 with TRBJ2-4, with 9 bases lining up with TRBD1. This CDR3 is 14 amino acids long. Trimming took 5 bases from V and 8 from J; bases not matched to a gene: 7. DNA of the CDR3: TGTGCCAGCAGTCCTAACCGGGACAGGGACATTCAGTACTTC. Translating gives CASSPNRDRDIQYF.

The V and J genes are TRBV7-2 and TRBJ2-7; TRBD2 matches at 10 bases. Trimming took 9 bases from V and 4 from J; bases not matched to a gene: 9. Germline V CDR1 and CDR2: SGHTA, FQGNSA. The CDR3 spans 14 residues. The CDR3 sequence: CASKGTSGKYEQYF. The DNA for the CDR3 is TGTGCCAGTAAGGGAACTAGCGGGAAATACGAGCAGTACTTC.

This clonotype was seen only a few times. The gene calls are TRBV5-1 and TRBJ1-2; D remains unclear. Looked up from germline, CDR1 is SGHRS and CDR2 is YFSETQ. V lost 0 bases to trimming and J lost 7 bases, with 13 bases between them. The CDR3 totals 14 residues. CDR3 coding DNA: TGCGCCAGCAGCTTGGATCAACTCAGGTCTGGCTACACCTTC. This encodes CASSLDQLRSGYTF.

The V and J genes are TRBV24-1 and TRBJ2-1; 8 nucleotides line up with TRBD2. From germline, CDR1 is KGHDR and CDR2 SFDVKD. The CDR3 has 18 residues. With 4 bases clipped from V and 3 bases from J, the junction kept 13 bases outside the gene matches. The CDR3 nucleotides read TGTGCCACCAGTGACACCGCGTGGGCGGCGGGGGGCTACAATGAGCAGTTCTTC. It yields the protein CATSDTAWAAGGYNEQFF.

The genes are TRBV4-1 and TRBJ2-1; 10 nucleotides agree with TRBD2. Trimming cost V 3 bases and J 9 bases; bases outside gene matches: 14. Germline CDR1 is MGHRA and CDR2 is YSYEKL. This CDR3 has 17 residues. DNA for the CDR3: TGCGCCAGCAGCCAGCCTAGCGGGAGAAACGGGGGGGGTGAGCAGTTCTTC. Translating it yields CASSQPSGRNGGGEQFF.

Only a few counts were recorded for this clonotype. The chain links TRBV12-3 or TRBV12-4 to TRBJ2-5; D unclear. CDR3 length: 13 amino acids. Trimming stripped 5 bases from V and 6 bases from J, with 13 bases between. The DNA of the CDR3 is TGTGCCAGCAGTCCCGACATCCTCCAGACCCAGTACTTC. Amino acid sequence: CASSPDILQTQYF.

Only a few counts were recorded for this clonotype. This sequence joins TRBV20-1 and TRBJ2-7; 10 nucleotides line up with TRBD2. CDR1 and CDR2 (germline): DFQATT, SNEGSKA (reference sequence). V was pared by 6 bases and J by 1 base, with 6 bases of the junction left unmatched. The CDR3 is 14 residues long. Here the CDR3 reads CSADRTSGSYEQYF. The CDR3 DNA is TGCAGTGCGGATAGGACTAGCGGATCCTACGAGCAGTACTTC.

This clonotype was recorded a few times. This sequence joins TRBV12-3 or TRBV12-4 and TRBJ2-2; D is possibly TRBD1 (5 bases). The CDR3 spans 13 residues. With 3 bases removed from V and 6 bases from J, the gap between germline ends came to 8 bases. Here the CDR3 DNA reads TGTGCCAGCAGTTTTAAGGGGCCCGGGGAGCTGTTTTTT. Its translation is CASSFKGPGELFF.

This chain connects TRBV28 to TRBJ2-3, with D possibly being TRBD1 or TRBD2 (6 bases each). Per the germline V gene, CDR1 is MDHEN and CDR2 is SYDVKM. CDR3 length: 18 residues. V gave up 3 bases and J gave up 7 bases, with 26 bases separating them. CDR3 residues: CASSFPRNRGPAGYTQYF. For the CDR3, the DNA is TGTGCCAGCAGTTTTCCCCGTAACCGGGGGCCGGCGGGATATACGCAGTATTTT.

DNA of the CDR3: TGTGCCACCAGCAGAGATTTGCGGGAAGAGACCCAGTACTTC. Its translation is CATSRDLREETQYF. The rearrangement uses TRBV15 and TRBJ2-5; tentatively, D is TRBD2 (5 bases). Trimming pared 0 bases from V and 3 bases from J, leaving 8 bases between. Per germline, CDR1 LNHNV and CDR2 YYDKDF (reference sequence). The CDR3 sequence is 14 residues long.

Ten or more counts support this clonotype. The rearrangement links TRBV12-3 or TRBV12-4 to TRBJ1-4; D is uncertain. The CDR3 runs to 13 residues. The V and J ends lost 5 bases and 7 bases respectively, with 11 bases between them. The CDR3 DNA reads TGTGCCAGCAGTATCGGACGGGGTGAAAAACTGTTTTTT. As protein: CASSIGRGEKLFF.

This clonotype has just a few counts. V is TRBV5-1 and J is TRBJ1-2, with TRBD1 matching over 7 bases. Germline V gives CDR1 SGHRS, CDR2 YFSETQ. V shed 3 bases, J shed 8 bases, and the junction held 16 bases outside the gene matches. The CDR3 totals 16 residues. The CDR3 is CASSSYATGRWEGYTF. CDR3 DNA sequence: TGCGCCAGCAGCTCCTATGCGACAGGGCGGTGGGAGGGCTACACCTTC.

The chain links TRBV4-3 to TRBJ2-1; 7 bases fit TRBD1. CDR1 and CDR2 from the germline V gene are LGHNA and YSLEER. The CDR3 contains 15 residues. The V gene end was trimmed by 4 bases and the J gene end by 7 bases; junction bases not matched to a gene: 10. The CDR3 DNA sequence: TGCGCCAGCAGCCGCCGACAGGGAGTTTGGAATGAGCAGTTCTTC. Amino acids: CASSRRQGVWNEQFF.

This clonotype was picked up a small number of times. V and J are TRBV20-1 and TRBJ1-6; D is undetermined. The germline V and J ends were trimmed by 6 bases and 6 bases, with 18 bases remaining between them. This CDR3 is 15 amino acids long. CDR1 is DFQATT and CDR2 is SNEGSKA in the germline V gene (reference sequence). CDR3 protein: CSALRGASVNSPLHF. The CDR3 DNA is TGCAGTGCCCTTCGAGGAGCCAGTGTTAATTCACCCCTCCACTTT.

This clonotype has more than one count but fewer than ten. The chain uses TRBV7-9 and TRBJ2-1; D is ambiguous. Germline values: CDR1 SEHNR, CDR2 FQNEAQ (reference sequence). Trimming cost V 1 base and J 7 bases, with 11 bases left between them. The CDR3 spans 14 residues. CDR3 nucleotide sequence: TGTGCCAGCAGCTTAGAGGGTGCTCTAAATGAGCAGTTCTTC. This encodes CASSLEGALNEQFF.

This clonotype was seen a handful of times. The chain has TRBV20-1 and TRBJ1-1, with a weak D call TRBD1 (5 bases). The CDR3 extends over 12 amino acids. CDR1 is DFQATT and CDR2 is SNEGSKA in the germline V gene (reference sequence). Trimming took 2 bases from V and 7 from J, leaving 11 bases between them. In nucleotides, the CDR3 is TGCAGTGCTAGACGGACACTCTTTGAAGCTTTCTTT. It specifies CSARRTLFEAFF.

The CDR3 nucleotides are TGCAGCCCCAGGGACAGGGCCGAGGGTGGAGAAAAACTGTTTTTT. Translating gives CSPRDRAEGGEKLFF. The chain joins TRBV29-1 to TRBJ1-4; 9 nucleotides line up with TRBD1. CDR1 SQVTM and CDR2 ANQGSEA come from the germline V gene. The CDR3 covers 15 residues. Unmatched junction bases numbered 15, after V lost 8 bases and J lost 8 bases. The full variable domain, completed using reference TRBV29-1 and TRBJ1-4, is SAVISQKPSRDICQRGTSLTIQCQVDSQVTMMFWYRQQPGQSLTLIATANQGSEATYESGFVIDKFPISRPNLTFSTLTVSNMSPEDSSIYLCSPRDRAEGGEKLFFGSGTQLSVL.

This clonotype has only a few counts. The V call is TRBV4-2, the J call TRBJ2-2; no reliable D call. Per the germline V gene, CDR1 is LGHNA and CDR2 is YNFKEQ. CDR3 size: 13 residues. Trimming left V 1 base short and J 6 bases short, with 6 bases between. The CDR3 is CASSQAGPGELFF. As DNA, the CDR3 is TGTGCCAGCAGCCAAGCCGGCCCCGGGGAGCTGTTTTTT.

The chain joins TRBV12-3 or TRBV12-4 to TRBJ2-1; possible D gene TRBD2, 6 bases. The CDR3 totals 19 residues. V dropped 2 bases and J dropped 0 bases, with 20 bases sitting between them. DNA for the CDR3: TGTGCCAGCAGTTTAATCTCGGGAGATGGGTCCAGCTCCTACAATGAGCAGTTCTTC. Protein: CASSLISGDGSSSYNEQFF.

This clonotype was observed at least ten times. The V call is TRBV12-3 or TRBV12-4, the J call TRBJ1-1; D perhaps matches TRBD1 (5 bases). V lost 1 base and J lost 11, with 14 bases in between. This CDR3 spans 13 amino acids. The DNA for the CDR3 is TGTGCCAGCAGTTTAGGGACACGTTTAGTGGCTTTCTTT. It is translated as CASSLGTRLVAFF.

This clonotype occurred a few times. The rearrangement joins TRBV7-2 to TRBJ1-4; maybe TRBD1 (6 bases). Germline-derived CDR1 and CDR2 are SGHTA and FQGNSA. V was trimmed by 8 bases and J by 7 bases, leaving 20 bases between them. This CDR3 spans 15 amino acids. The CDR3 region has the DNA TGTGCCAGCGGGGCGGTCGGGGGGCCCGGTGAAAAACTGTTTTTT. Translating gives CASGAVGGPGEKLFF.

The V and J genes are TRBV19 and TRBJ2-7, with 10 bases aligning to TRBD1. The CDR3 has 15 residues. CDR1 and CDR2 from the germline V gene are LNHDA and SQIVND (reference sequence). V was pared by 6 bases and J by 2 bases, with 7 bases of the junction left unmatched. CDR3 nucleotide sequence: TGTGCCAGTAGCCAGGGACAGGGGTACCCCTACGAGCAGTACTTC. Translating gives CASSQGQGYPYEQYF.

This clonotype came up a few times. The chain couples TRBV7-2 to TRBJ2-2; TRBD1 matches 7 bases. The CDR3 has 17 residues. The germline V gene has CDR1 SGHTA and CDR2 FQGNSA. V dropped 6 bases and J dropped 1; count of bases not matched to a gene: 11. The CDR3 DNA is TGTGCCAGCAGGATAATGCCCGGGACAGTGAACACCGGGGAGCTGTTTTTT. As protein: CASRIMPGTVNTGELFF.

This clonotype was picked up a small number of times. The V call is TRBV29-1, the J call TRBJ1-2; 9 bases map to TRBD1. Unmatched junction bases numbered 11, after V lost 4 bases and J lost 8 bases. Germline CDR1 SQVTM, CDR2 ANQGSEA. This CDR3 is built from 14 residues. CDR3 sequence (DNA): TGCAGCGTTGCAGCAGCGGGACAGGGTGGCGGCTACACCTTC. Translating it yields CSVAAAGQGGGYTF.

In this sample, this clonotype turned up a few times. This sequence joins TRBV29-1 and TRBJ2-7, with D perhaps TRBD1 or TRBD2 (6 bases each). The V gene lost 5 bases and the J gene lost 7 bases, with 15 bases spanning the gap. CDR1 and CDR2 from the germline V gene are SQVTM and ANQGSEA. The CDR3 extends over 12 amino acids. CDR3 residues: CSVRGAGQEQYF. CDR3 coding DNA: TGCAGCGTTCGAGGGGCGGGACAAGAGCAGTACTTC.

This clonotype was counted only a few times. This rearrangement joins TRBV7-9 to TRBJ2-5; 7 bases match TRBD1. The trim removed 4 bases at V and 2 bases at J, leaving 7 bases unmatched. CDR1 and CDR2 from the germline V gene are SEHNR and FQNEAQ (reference sequence). The CDR3 is 15 residues long. The CDR3 DNA reads as TGTGCCAGCAGCTACCCACCGGGACAGCAAGAGACCCAGTACTTC. Its translation is CASSYPPGQQETQYF.